One and the same sample provided the 26 T cell receptor beta chains below, sequenced in a study of shared clonotypes between healthy human individuals. Selected positively for CCR7 and CD45RO-negative, naive CD8 cells excluded terminally differentiated effector memory CD45RA+ cells. Assay used: immunoSEQ multiplex PCR; TCRdb lists only in-frame clones, some missing. Here the sample spans about 2.1 million clones, about 92% being singletons. The sequencing sample was made of naive CD8+ T cells from PBMCs. These receptors were obtained from a man younger than 35 in good health. Some clones in this sample may be carry-over from other donors' samples.

For this clone: This same CDR3 is encoded by further DNA sequences in the sample. This sequence joins TRBV27 and TRBJ2-7; D unclear. This CDR3 spans 14 amino acids. Germline V gene data show CDR1 as MNHEY and CDR2 as SMNVEV (reference sequence). V shed 4 bases and J shed 0 bases, with 10 bases lying between them. This chain's CDR3 is CASSWTASSYEQYF. CDR3 coding DNA: TGTGCCAGCAGTTGGACGGCGTCCTCCTACGAGCAGTACTTC.

The genes are TRBV6-4 and TRBJ2-7, with 8 nucleotides matching TRBD1. V was clipped by 6 bases and J by 6 bases; unmatched bases: 7. This CDR3 is 13 amino acids long. CDR1 is MRHNA and CDR2 is SNTAGT in the germline V gene. Here the CDR3 reads CASSPGQGFEQYF. The DNA for the CDR3 is TGTGCCAGCAGCCCAGGACAGGGATTCGAGCAGTACTTC.

This chain connects TRBV6-6 to TRBJ2-7; D unresolved. With 5 bases removed from V and 4 bases from J, the gap between germline ends came to 12 bases. The germline gives CDR1 MNHNY, CDR2 SVGAGI (reference sequence). The CDR3 totals 13 residues. The DNA for the CDR3 is TGTGCCAGCAGTCTCCCCCGAGCTTACGAGCAGTACTTC. Protein sequence: CASSLPRAYEQYF.

The chain recombines TRBV15 with TRBJ2-1; 11 bases agree with TRBD2. V was pared by 5 bases and J by 6 bases, with 6 bases of the junction left unmatched. CDR3 size: 15 residues. Germline V gene lookup returns CDR1 LNHNV and CDR2 YYDKDF (reference sequence). The CDR3 sequence: CATSPGLAGANEQFF. The CDR3, as DNA: TGTGCCACCAGCCCTGGACTAGCGGGCGCCAATGAGCAGTTCTTC.

V usage is TRBV9 and J usage is TRBJ2-1; D is unclear. V lost 0 bases, J lost 2 bases, and 12 bases lay in between. The CDR3 covers 16 residues. The germline V gene has CDR1 SGDLS and CDR2 YYNGEE. The CDR3 nucleotides read TGTGCCAGCAGCGTAGTTTCCCAAAGCACCTACAATGAGCAGTTCTTC. This translates into CASSVVSQSTYNEQFF. Combining the CDR3 with reference TRBV9 and TRBJ2-1 gives the whole variable domain DSGVTQTPKHLITATGQRVTLRCSPRSGDLSVYWYQQSLDQGLQFLIQYYNGEERAKGNILERFSAQQFPDLHSELNLSSLELGDSALYFCASSVVSQSTYNEQFFGPGTRLTVL.

The rearrangement links TRBV27 to TRBJ2-1, with 11 bases lining up with TRBD2. The CDR3 runs 14 residues. The V gene end was trimmed by 8 bases and the J gene end by 4 bases; junction bases not matched to a gene: 4. The V gene's germline CDR1 is MNHEY and CDR2 SMNVEV (reference sequence). The CDR3 DNA follows: TGTGCCAGCGGCACTAGCGGGGGTTACAATGAGCAGTTCTTC. Amino acid sequence: CASGTSGGYNEQFF.

This rearrangement joins TRBV27 to TRBJ2-7; D remains unclear. The CDR3 extends over 15 amino acids. Germline CDR1 MNHEY, CDR2 SMNVEV (reference sequence). The V and J ends lost 1 base and 0 bases respectively, with 10 bases between them. The CDR3 here is CASSLYYLTSYEQYF. DNA for the CDR3: TGTGCCAGCAGTTTATATTACCTCACCTCCTACGAGCAGTACTTC.

V gene TRBV21-1 combines with J gene TRBJ2-1; TRBD2, the D gene given by the table, was not confirmed from the DNA. TRBV21-1 is a pseudogene. The CDR3 sequence is 12 residues long. The CDR3 sequence: CASSKRLADQFF. In nucleotides, the CDR3 is TGTGCCAGCAGCAAAAGACTAGCGGACCAGTTCTTC.

The chain couples TRBV5-1 to TRBJ1-1; D remains unclear. The germline V gene has CDR1 SGHRS and CDR2 YFSETQ. Between the trimmed V and J ends, which lost 3 bases and 0 bases, there was a span of 6 bases. The CDR3 extends over 13 amino acids. In DNA, the CDR3 is TGCGCCAGCAGCTCCACACTGAACACTGAAGCTTTCTTT. Encoded protein: CASSSTLNTEAFF.

Details on this clone: Other DNA variants within this sample encode the same CDR3. This chain connects TRBV5-6 to TRBJ2-7; unclear D gene. The V end lost 0 bases, the J end lost 1 base, and 5 bases lay between the germline ends. CDR3 length: 13 amino acids. Germline V gene lookup returns CDR1 SGHDT and CDR2 YYEEEE. CDR3 coding DNA: TGTGCCAGCAGCTTGGATGGGTCCTACGAGCAGTACTTC. Protein product: CASSLDGSYEQYF.

With respect to this clone: The same CDR3 arises from other DNA sequences in this sample as well. This chain joins TRBV20-1 and TRBJ1-5; 7 bases fit TRBD1. This CDR3 has 11 residues. The J segment lost 7 bases and the V segment lost 7 bases, leaving 4 bases of the junction unmatched. The V gene's germline CDR1 is DFQATT and CDR2 SNEGSKA (reference sequence). CDR3 loop: CSVGGGQPQHF. In DNA form, the CDR3 reads TGCAGTGTAGGAGGGGGCCAGCCCCAGCATTTT.

CDR3 in amino acids: CASSTYPGQVLYGYTF. The CDR3 nucleotides are TGTGCCAGCAGTACCTATCCGGGACAGGTTTTGTATGGCTACACCTTC. The chain carries TRBV27 and TRBJ1-2, with 8 bases that match TRBD1. The ends lost 5 bases at V and 5 bases at J; junction bases unmatched: 13. The CDR3 spans 16 residues. From germline, CDR1 is MNHEY and CDR2 SMNVEV (reference sequence).

This chain connects TRBV7-9 to TRBJ2-1; D gene uncertain. V lost 1 base to trimming and J lost 0 bases, with 13 bases between them. The CDR3 totals 17 residues. Germline V gives CDR1 SEHNR, CDR2 FQNEAQ (reference sequence). The CDR3 is CASSLDRTAVSYNEQFF. The DNA of the CDR3 is TGTGCCAGCAGCTTAGATCGGACCGCGGTCTCCTACAATGAGCAGTTCTTC.

This clone occurred a few times. This chain connects TRBV19 to TRBJ1-1; D unresolved. Deletions cut 7 bases from V and 1 base from J, with 16 bases between. The germline V gene has CDR1 LNHDA and CDR2 SQIVND (reference sequence). The CDR3 length is 15 residues. The CDR3 sequence: CASTNREDQNTEAFF. The CDR3 DNA is TGTGCCAGTACCAACCGCGAGGACCAGAACACTGAAGCTTTCTTT.

This chain joins TRBV14 and TRBJ2-3, with 10 bases that match TRBD2. The trim removed 4 bases at V and 4 bases at J, leaving 8 bases unmatched. The CDR3 loop spans 16 amino acids. Germline V CDR1 and CDR2: SGHDN, FVKESK. The CDR3: CASSPRLAGPADTQYF. CDR3 sequence (DNA): TGTGCCAGCAGCCCCCGACTAGCGGGTCCTGCAGATACGCAGTATTTT. Variable domain in full (rest from reference TRBV14 and TRBJ2-3): EAGVTQFPSHSVIEKGQTVTLRCDPISGHDNLYWYRRVMGKEIKFLLHFVKESKQDESGMPNNRFLAERTGGTYSTLKVQPAELEDSGVYFCASSPRLAGPADTQYFGPGTRLTVL.

A note on this clone: The same CDR3 arises from other DNA sequences in this sample as well. The chain joins TRBV7-9 to TRBJ2-1; the D is unclear. CDR3 length: 12 amino acids. Trimming removed 1 base from V and 10 bases from J, with 8 bases in between. Per germline, CDR1 SEHNR and CDR2 FQNEAQ (reference sequence). The CDR3 bases are TGTGCCAGCAGCTTAGGTCTTGGGGAGCAGTTCTTC. The encoded protein is CASSLGLGEQFF.

The genes are TRBV4-3 and TRBJ2-5; the match to TRBD2 covers 11 bases. The CDR3 is 18 amino acids. V lost 1 base and J lost 2; bases outside the gene matches: 9. Looked up from germline, CDR1 is LGHNA and CDR2 is YSLEER. This CDR3 is CASSQGGFRTSGQETQYF. In DNA form, the CDR3 reads TGCGCCAGCAGCCAAGGGGGTTTCCGGACTAGCGGGCAAGAGACCCAGTACTTC.

The genes are TRBV5-1 and TRBJ2-7, with TRBD1 matching 7 bases. Germline V CDR1 and CDR2: SGHRS, YFSETQ. The junction had 15 bases not matched to a gene; V was cut back by 2 bases and J by 7 bases. The CDR3 is made up of 16 amino acids. The CDR3 DNA sequence: TGCGCCAGCAGCTTTCATCAACAGGGGCGGAAACAGGAGCAGTACTTC. Protein sequence: CASSFHQQGRKQEQYF.

The rearrangement joins TRBV7-9 to TRBJ2-5; D might be TRBD2 (5 bases). Germline V CDR1 and CDR2: SEHNR, FQNEAQ (reference sequence). Trimming took off 2 bases at V and 2 bases at J, with 12 bases between the two ends. This CDR3 contains 15 residues. CDR3 region: CASSLLAGAQETQYF. The CDR3 coding sequence is TGTGCCAGCAGCTTACTCGCGGGTGCACAAGAGACCCAGTACTTC.

The chain is built from TRBV4-1 and TRBJ1-2, with TRBD1 as a possible D gene (5 bases). V lost 3 bases to trimming and J lost 3 bases, with 17 bases between them. The CDR3 has 16 residues. From germline, CDR1 is MGHRA and CDR2 YSYEKL. This chain's CDR3 is CASSQIEGRSYYGYTF. The DNA of the CDR3 is TGCGCCAGCAGCCAGATCGAGGGGCGAAGTTACTATGGCTACACCTTC.

CDR3 DNA sequence: TGTGCCAGCAGCTTAGTGGCGGGAGGCCCCTACGAGCAGTACTTC. It specifies CASSLVAGGPYEQYF. The chain links TRBV13 to TRBJ2-7, with 8 bases lining up with TRBD2. V was pared by 1 base and J by 2 bases, with 4 bases of the junction left unmatched. Per germline, CDR1 PRHDT and CDR2 FYEKMQ (reference sequence). The CDR3 runs to 15 residues. The variable domain in full, completed from reference TRBV13 and TRBJ2-7, reads AAGVIQSPRHLIKEKRETATLKCYPIPRHDTVYWYQQGPGQDPQFLISFYEKMQSDKGSIPDRFSAQQFSDYHSELNMSSLELGDSALYFCASSLVAGGPYEQYFGPGTRLTVT.

The CDR3 region has the DNA TGCAGCGCCCAAACGGGGCACGAGCAGTACTTC. Its translation: CSAQTGHEQYF. The gene calls are TRBV29-1 and TRBJ2-7; the D call may be TRBD1 or TRBD2 (5 bases each). The CDR3 contains 11 residues. Germline loops: CDR1 SQVTM, CDR2 ANQGSEA. With 7 bases removed from V and 5 bases from J, the gap between germline ends came to 12 bases.

V usage is TRBV7-9 and J usage is TRBJ2-1, with 8 bases that match TRBD1. V lost 4 bases, J lost 3 bases, and 11 bases stayed unmatched. Germline V gene sequence: CDR1 SEHNR, CDR2 FQNEAQ (reference sequence). This CDR3 is 17 amino acids long. CDR3 DNA sequence: TGTGCCAGCAGCTCGGGTACCCAGGGGGCCCACTACAATGAGCAGTTCTTC. Translated, it gives CASSSGTQGAHYNEQFF.

This rearrangement joins TRBV13 to TRBJ2-2, with TRBD2 identical over 9 bases. CDR1 and CDR2 from the germline V gene are PRHDT and FYEKMQ (reference sequence). This CDR3 spans 19 amino acids. V was pared by 0 bases and J by 2 bases, with 10 bases of the junction left unmatched. Here the CDR3 reads CASSLGFPPREGNTGELFF. CDR3 coding DNA: TGTGCCAGCAGCTTAGGTTTTCCCCCGCGGGAGGGAAACACCGGGGAGCTGTTTTTT.

CDR3 in DNA: TGTGCCAGCAGCCCCTCGGGACAGAACTCCTACGAGCAGTACTTC. Translated, it gives CASSPSGQNSYEQYF. The V and J genes are TRBV13 and TRBJ2-5; 7 positions agree with TRBD1. The tail of the sequence fits TRBJ2-7 better, so the J call may be wrong. CDR1 is PRHDT and CDR2 is FYEKMQ in the germline V gene (reference sequence). The CDR3 covers 15 residues.

V is TRBV2 and J is TRBJ2-7, with 7 bases matching TRBD1. After removal of 8 bases from V and 4 bases from J, the junction contained 8 bases not matched to a gene. There are 13 residues in the CDR3. CDR1 is SNHLY, CDR2 FYNNEI, per germline. The CDR3 region is CASRGQSRYEQYF. For the CDR3, the DNA is TGTGCCAGCCGGGGACAGTCGAGGTACGAGCAGTACTTC.